Presented here are 20 T cell receptor beta chains from one specimen sequenced in a study of cytomegalovirus exposure and HLA in healthy donors. Amplification used 60 Vbeta primers and 13 Jbeta primers. Only in-frame clones appear in the TCRdb table, and some are missing; sequencing was by immunoSEQ multiplex PCR. The sample carries 150,000 to 250,000 clones, 65% to 90% recorded once. Sequencing was carried out using PBMCs. The receptors were sampled from a woman between 45 and 60 years old in good health and CMV-seronegative.

The V gene is TRBV6-1, the J gene TRBJ2-1; D possibly corresponds to TRBD2 (5 bases). The CDR3 covers 13 residues. Germline CDR1 reads MNHNS; CDR2 reads SASEGT. With 8 bases removed from V and 6 bases from J, the gap between germline ends came to 14 bases. Here the CDR3 reads CASSRTELNEQFF. For the CDR3, the DNA is TGTGCCAGCTCCCGGACTGAACTCAATGAGCAGTTCTTC.

The chain carries TRBV5-1 and TRBJ2-7; 11 bases are shared with TRBD2. This CDR3 spans 15 amino acids. V was clipped by 3 bases and J by 5 bases; unmatched bases: 7. CDR1 and CDR2 (germline): SGHRS, YFSETQ. CDR3: CASSWVLAGVNEQYF. Written as DNA, the CDR3 is TGCGCCAGCAGCTGGGTACTAGCGGGAGTGAACGAGCAGTACTTC. The whole variable domain, remainder taken from reference TRBV5-1 and TRBJ2-7, is KAGVTQTPRYLIKTRGQQVTLSCSPISGHRSVSWYQQTPGQGLQFLFEYFSETQRNKGNFPGRFSGRQFSNSRSEMNVSTLELGDSALYLCASSWVLAGVNEQYFGPGTRLTVT.

The CDR3: CASRTSKKHYEQYF. As DNA, the CDR3 is TGTGCCAGCAGGACCTCCAAAAAGCACTACGAGCAGTACTTC. The chain uses TRBV6-5 and TRBJ2-5; D call uncertain. The J call may be in error: the DNA end matches TRBJ2-7 better. Per the germline V gene, CDR1 is MNHEY and CDR2 is SVGAGI. The CDR3 extends over 14 amino acids.

The V call is TRBV6-5, the J call TRBJ2-2, with 7 bases fitting TRBD1. The CDR3 consists of 14 residues. CDR1 and CDR2 from the germline V gene are MNHEY and SVGAGI. J lost 6 bases, V lost 1 base, and 2 bases had no gene match. Here the CDR3 reads CASSYFDRAGELFF. The CDR3 DNA follows: TGTGCCAGCAGTTACTTTGACAGGGCCGGGGAGCTGTTTTTT.

The V gene is TRBV6-1, the J gene TRBJ2-7, with a possible D match to TRBD1 (5 bases). The CDR3 totals 15 residues. The V end was cut by 4 bases, the J end by 4 bases, with 17 bases between. Germline-derived CDR1 and CDR2 are MNHNS and SASEGT. The CDR3 DNA follows: TGTGCCAGCAGTGGGATGGGGCGCCCAACTTACGAGCAGTACTTC. Translated, it gives CASSGMGRPTYEQYF.

The chain joins TRBV7-2 to TRBJ1-2, with D tentatively TRBD1 (6 bases). V lost 5 bases to trimming and J lost 2 bases, with 12 bases between them. The CDR3 is made up of 14 amino acids. Germline V gene data show CDR1 as SGHTA and CDR2 as FQGNSA. This CDR3 reads CASSQDRRNYGYTF. The DNA of the CDR3 is TGTGCCAGCAGCCAAGACAGGAGAAACTATGGCTACACCTTC.

This sequence joins TRBV10-3 and TRBJ2-7; 11 nucleotides line up with TRBD2. CDR1 is ENHRY and CDR2 is SYGVKD in the germline V gene. The CDR3 loop spans 17 amino acids. The junction had 9 bases not matched to a gene; V was cut back by 0 bases and J by 5 bases. The chain's CDR3 is CAISESVAGGPSDEQYF. In nucleotides, the CDR3 is TGTGCCATCAGTGAGTCGGTAGCGGGAGGGCCCTCGGACGAGCAGTACTTC.

This clone was seen once. The DNA for the CDR3 is TGTGCCAGCAGGAAAAGGGGGGAGGGCACCGGGGAGCTGTTTTTT. Its protein product is CASRKRGEGTGELFF. The chain joins TRBV7-2 to TRBJ2-2, with D perhaps TRBD2 (7 bases). Trimming stripped 6 bases from V and 4 bases from J, with 15 bases between. Germline V CDR1 and CDR2: SGHTA, FQGNSA. The length of the CDR3 is 15 residues.

The chain joins TRBV4-2 to TRBJ1-2; TRBD1 aligns across 8 bases. V shed 0 bases, J shed 4 bases, and the junction held 7 bases outside the gene matches. This CDR3 spans 16 amino acids. Germline V gene sequence: CDR1 LGHNA, CDR2 YNFKEQ. This CDR3 reads CASSQDPTGAFYGYTF. The CDR3 DNA is TGTGCCAGCAGCCAAGACCCGACAGGGGCATTCTATGGCTACACCTTC.

J is TRBJ2-3 and V is TRBV15; 12 nucleotides align to TRBD2. CDR3 length: 18 residues. Germline values: CDR1 LNHNV, CDR2 YYDKDF (reference sequence). V dropped 0 bases and J dropped 0; count of bases not matched to a gene: 4. The CDR3 reads CATSRDLAGGPSTDTQYF. The CDR3 bases are TGTGCCACCAGCAGAGATCTAGCGGGAGGGCCTAGCACAGATACGCAGTATTTT.

The rearrangement links TRBV7-2 to TRBJ2-2; the D gene is possibly TRBD2 (6 bases). Germline loops: CDR1 SGHTA, CDR2 FQGNSA. V lost 5 bases and J 5 bases, leaving 18 bases between the germline ends. This CDR3 is built from 16 residues. The CDR3 here is CASSPQTLARTGELFF. The CDR3 nucleotides read TGTGCCAGCAGCCCCCAAACACTAGCAAGAACCGGGGAGCTGTTTTTT.

This clone was detected once. V usage is TRBV28 and J usage is TRBJ1-6, with D maybe TRBD1 (5 bases). The CDR3 loop spans 16 amino acids. Per the germline V gene, CDR1 is MDHEN and CDR2 is SYDVKM. The V gene lost 4 bases and the J gene lost 5 bases, with 15 bases spanning the gap. CDR3 sequence: CASSSTPGLNNSPLHF. In DNA, the CDR3 is TGTGCCAGCAGTTCGACCCCAGGGCTCAATAATTCACCCCTCCACTTT.

This chain joins TRBV28 and TRBJ1-3; 7 bases map to TRBD1. Germline-derived CDR1 and CDR2 are MDHEN and SYDVKM. CDR3 length: 16 amino acids. Losses at the gene ends were 6 bases for V and 0 bases for J; bases not matched to a gene: 8. This CDR3 is CASSRTGDDSGNTIYF. CDR3 coding DNA: TGTGCCAGCAGCCGAACAGGGGACGACTCTGGAAACACCATATATTTT.

The chain links TRBV30 to TRBJ2-2, with no clear D. The ends were cut back, 2 bases at V and 6 bases at J, with 7 bases in the middle. The germline gives CDR1 GTSNPN, CDR2 SVGIG (reference sequence). The CDR3 runs 12 residues. CDR3 protein: CAWSRVPGELFF. CDR3 in DNA: TGTGCCTGGAGTAGAGTTCCCGGGGAGCTGTTTTTT.

This rearrangement joins TRBV2 to TRBJ2-1, with 10 bases aligning to TRBD1. The germline V gene has CDR1 SNHLY and CDR2 FYNNEI. The V and J ends lost 6 bases and 8 bases, in that order; junction bases with no gene match: 10. This CDR3 spans 15 amino acids. CDR3 loop: CASRAGTGVGYEQFF. CDR3 sequence (DNA): TGTGCCAGCAGGGCCGGGACAGGGGTTGGCTATGAGCAGTTCTTC.

This clone appeared once. The chain links TRBV14 to TRBJ2-3; a possible D gene is TRBD1 (5 bases). The V end lost 2 bases, the J end lost 4 bases, and 16 bases lay between the germline ends. Germline V gives CDR1 SGHDN, CDR2 FVKESK. The CDR3 sequence is 16 residues long. The CDR3 is CASSQMGGSRADTQYF. The CDR3 region has the DNA TGTGCCAGCAGCCAAATGGGTGGTAGCAGGGCAGATACGCAGTATTTT.

The chain couples TRBV27 to TRBJ2-7; a possible D gene is TRBD1 (5 bases). Germline lookup yields CDR1 MNHEY and CDR2 SMNVEV (reference sequence). The CDR3 is 15 residues long. The V gene lost 3 bases and the J gene lost 3 bases, with 15 bases spanning the gap. CDR3 sequence: CASSFIQDPRYEQYF. In nucleotides, the CDR3 is TGTGCCAGCAGTTTTATACAGGATCCCCGCTACGAGCAGTACTTC.

This chain connects TRBV5-6 to TRBJ2-7; 7 bases line up with TRBD1. V was clipped by 5 bases and J by 3 bases; unmatched bases: 8. CDR3 size: 14 residues. Germline lookup yields CDR1 SGHDT and CDR2 YYEEEE. CDR3: CASSPGGLGYEQYF. Here the CDR3 DNA reads TGTGCCAGCAGTCCAGGGGGATTAGGCTACGAGCAGTACTTC. The full variable domain, in which reference TRBV5-6 and TRBJ2-7 provide the parts outside the CDR3, is DAGVTQSPTHLIKTRGQQVTLRCSPKSGHDTVSWYQQALGQGPQFIFQYYEEEERQRGNFPDRFSGHQFPNYSSELNVNALLLGDSALYLCASSPGGLGYEQYFGPGTRLTVT.

The chain carries TRBV5-4 and TRBJ2-7; D perhaps matches TRBD1 (5 bases). Trimming pared 4 bases from V and 5 bases from J, leaving 16 bases between. Germline V gene lookup returns CDR1 SGHNT and CDR2 YYREEE (reference sequence). This CDR3 is 14 amino acids long. CDR3 coding DNA: TGTGCCAGCAGCCCCCCGAGCAGGGTAAACGAGCAGTACTTC. Translation gives CASSPPSRVNEQYF.

V is TRBV15 and J is TRBJ1-2; 9 bases map to TRBD1. With V trimmed by 2 bases and J by 7 bases, 5 bases remained unmatched. The CDR3 sequence is 14 residues long. CDR1 and CDR2 from the germline V gene are LNHNV and YYDKDF (reference sequence). CDR3 protein: CATSRTGGWGGYTF. The CDR3 DNA is TGTGCCACCAGCAGAACAGGGGGCTGGGGTGGCTACACCTTC.